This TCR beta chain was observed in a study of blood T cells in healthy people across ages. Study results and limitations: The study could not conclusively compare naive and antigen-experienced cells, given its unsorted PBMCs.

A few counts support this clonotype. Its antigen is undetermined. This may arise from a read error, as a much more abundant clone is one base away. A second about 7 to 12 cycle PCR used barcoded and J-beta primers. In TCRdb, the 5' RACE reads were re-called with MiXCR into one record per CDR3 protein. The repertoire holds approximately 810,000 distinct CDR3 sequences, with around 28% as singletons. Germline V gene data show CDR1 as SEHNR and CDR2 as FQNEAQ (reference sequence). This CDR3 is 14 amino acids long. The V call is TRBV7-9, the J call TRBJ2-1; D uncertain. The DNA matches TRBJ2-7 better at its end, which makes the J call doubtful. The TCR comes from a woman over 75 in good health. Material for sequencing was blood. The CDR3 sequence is CASSLTVSYNEQYF. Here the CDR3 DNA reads TGTGCCAGCAGCTTAACCGTTTCCTACAATGAGCAGTACTTC.